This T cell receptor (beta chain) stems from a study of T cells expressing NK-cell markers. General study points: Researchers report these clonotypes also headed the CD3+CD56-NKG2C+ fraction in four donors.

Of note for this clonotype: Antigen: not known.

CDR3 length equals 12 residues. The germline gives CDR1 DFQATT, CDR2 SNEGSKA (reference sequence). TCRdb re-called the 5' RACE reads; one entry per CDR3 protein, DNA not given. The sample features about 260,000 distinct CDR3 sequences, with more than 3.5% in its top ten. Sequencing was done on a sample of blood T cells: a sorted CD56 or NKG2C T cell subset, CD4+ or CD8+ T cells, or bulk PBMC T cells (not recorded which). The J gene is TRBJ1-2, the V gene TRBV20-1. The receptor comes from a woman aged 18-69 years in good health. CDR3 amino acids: CSARGLDYGYTF.